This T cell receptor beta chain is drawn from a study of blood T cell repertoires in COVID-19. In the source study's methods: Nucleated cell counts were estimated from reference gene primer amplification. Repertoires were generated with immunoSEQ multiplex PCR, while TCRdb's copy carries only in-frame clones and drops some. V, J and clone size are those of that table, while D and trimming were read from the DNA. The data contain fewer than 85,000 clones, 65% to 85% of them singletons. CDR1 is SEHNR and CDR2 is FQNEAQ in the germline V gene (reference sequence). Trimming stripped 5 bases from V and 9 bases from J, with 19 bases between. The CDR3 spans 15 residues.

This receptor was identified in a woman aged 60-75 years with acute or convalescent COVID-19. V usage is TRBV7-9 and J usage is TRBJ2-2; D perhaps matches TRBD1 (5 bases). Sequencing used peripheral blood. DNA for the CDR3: TGTGCCAGCAGCCAAGAGGTAGCAGGGATCAGGGAGCTGTTTTTT. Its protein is CASSQEVAGIRELFF.